Following are 8 T cell receptor beta chains from one sample sequenced in a study of cytomegalovirus exposure and HLA in healthy donors. Measured with immunoSEQ multiplex PCR; TCRdb has only the in-frame clones, and not every one. This table has more than 110,000 clones, about 86% appearing once. Sequenced: PBMCs. These receptors were obtained from a young woman in good health and CMV-seropositive.

The chain links TRBV28 to TRBJ1-5, with D possibly being TRBD1 (6 bases). Trimming removed 2 bases from V and 9 bases from J, with 23 bases in between. The CDR3 has 17 residues. Per germline, CDR1 MDHEN and CDR2 SYDVKM. The CDR3 region has the DNA TGTGCCAGCAGTTTAATTTCGACAGGTTCTCGCCTGGGGCCCCAGCATTTT. Protein sequence: CASSLISTGSRLGPQHF.

The genes are TRBV11-3 and TRBJ2-7, with 9 bases fitting TRBD2. Germline V CDR1 and CDR2: SGHNT, YENEEA. This CDR3 is built from 16 residues. The V gene end was trimmed by 1 base and the J gene end by 4 bases; junction bases not matched to a gene: 8. The CDR3 DNA reads TGTGCCAGCAGCTTAGCTCGGGCGGGAGGGATTTACGAGCAGTACTTC. This gives the protein CASSLARAGGIYEQYF.

V usage is TRBV2 and J usage is TRBJ2-7, with 11 bases lining up with TRBD2. With 11 bases clipped from V and 4 bases from J, the junction kept 4 bases outside the gene matches. The V gene's germline CDR1 is SNHLY and CDR2 FYNNEI. This CDR3 contains 12 residues. CDR3 in amino acids: CAGTSGRYEQYF. DNA of the CDR3: TGTGCCGGCACTAGCGGGAGATACGAGCAGTACTTC. Filled out from reference TRBV2 and TRBJ2-7, the complete variable domain reads EPEVTQTPSHQVTQMGQEVILRCVPISNHLYFYWYRQILGQKVEFLVSFYNNEISEKSEIFDDQFSVERPDGSNFTLKIRSTKLEDSAMYFCAGTSGRYEQYFGPGTRLTVT.

The rearrangement joins TRBV28 to TRBJ1-5, with D possibly being TRBD1 (6 bases). Trimming shortened V by 4 bases and J by 3 bases, and 16 bases separated the two germline ends. The CDR3 has 16 amino acids. Germline lookup yields CDR1 MDHEN and CDR2 SYDVKM. CDR3 residues: CASSSIDGQYNQPQHF. CDR3 coding DNA: TGTGCCAGCAGTTCTATCGATGGACAGTACAATCAGCCCCAGCATTTT. The variable domain in full, with the rest retrieved from reference TRBV28 and TRBJ1-5, is DVKVTQSSRYLVKRTGEKVFLECVQDMDHENMFWYRQDPGLGLRLIYFSYDVKMKEKGDIPEGYSVSREKKERFSLILESASTNQTSMYLCASSSIDGQYNQPQHFGDGTRLSIL.

This clone appeared a single time. V is TRBV11-2 and J is TRBJ2-2; 10 bases map to TRBD2. Looked up from germline, CDR1 is SGHAT and CDR2 is FQNNGV. V was pared by 4 bases and J by 3 bases, with 8 bases of the junction left unmatched. This CDR3 spans 17 amino acids. CDR3 sequence reads: CASSSGTSGAYTGELFF. The CDR3 DNA sequence: TGTGCCAGCAGCTCGGGCACTAGCGGGGCATACACCGGGGAGCTGTTTTTT.

The chain joins TRBV5-6 to TRBJ1-6, with TRBD1 identical over 7 bases. Looked up from germline, CDR1 is SGHDT and CDR2 is YYEEEE. Losses at the gene ends were 2 bases for V and 7 bases for J; bases not matched to a gene: 6. CDR3 length: 15 amino acids. DNA of the CDR3: TGTGCCAGCAGCTTTGGCACAGGGGCAAATTCACCCCTCCACTTT. Its translation: CASSFGTGANSPLHF.

The chain uses TRBV6-1 and TRBJ2-7, with D uncertain. The germline CDR1 and CDR2 sequences are MNHNS and SASEGT. The CDR3 has 10 residues. This CDR3 is CTVRAYEQYF. In DNA, the CDR3 is TGTACCGTACGGGCCTACGAGCAGTACTTC.

V gene TRBV6-5 combines with J gene TRBJ2-5; weak D call: TRBD1 (5 bases). Germline values: CDR1 MNHEY, CDR2 SVGAGI. The CDR3 contains 15 residues. The V end lost 0 bases, the J end lost 5 bases, and 13 bases lay between the germline ends. The CDR3 here is CASSYSGVLGETQYF. CDR3 coding DNA: TGTGCCAGCAGTTACTCAGGGGTCTTAGGGGAGACCCAGTACTTC.